What follows is one TCR beta chain and its context. A quantity of roughly 0.5 to 1 ug RNA underwent reverse transcription using random hexamers. One entry per CDR3 protein results from TCRdb running MiXCR on the immunoSEQ multiplex PCR reads. Of under 200,000 distinct CDR3 sequences listed, around 96% were seen once; the top ten hold less than 0.2%. These data originate in a study of CD8 T cells in Susac syndrome. The receptor was derived from a human donor with multiple sclerosis. The sequencing sample was made of CD8+ T cells from PBMCs.

This CDR3 reads CASSLIQLYEQYF. CDR3 DNA sequence: TGTGCCAGCAGCTTAATTCAACTTTACGAGCAGTACTTC. The rearrangement uses TRBV11-2 and TRBJ2-7; D uncertain. Per germline, CDR1 SGHAT and CDR2 FQNNGV. The CDR3 has 13 residues. Trimming shortened V by 2 bases and J by 4 bases, and 9 bases separated the two germline ends.